The source of this T cell receptor (beta chain) is a study of blood T cell repertoires in COVID-19. As for the study in general: Sites in the United States, Italy and Spain provided acute and convalescent COVID-19 samples. Sample material is recorded as cDNA or gDNA derived from T cells, B-cell-depleted T cells, or PBMCs.

Original processing methods: How many nucleated cells were present was estimated from reference gene primer amplification. Data came from immunoSEQ multiplex PCR; TCRdb stores just in-frame clones and leaves some out. That table furnishes V, J and clone size, whereas the DNA furnished D and trimming. The sample consists of 120,000 to 150,000 clones, about four fifths of them appearing once. Germline CDR1 and CDR2: SGDLS and YYNGEE. The CDR3 totals 12 residues. Deletions cut 2 bases from V and 8 bases from J, with 10 bases between. The sequencing sample was made of peripheral blood. The TCR sequence derives from a human donor with acute or convalescent COVID-19. The donor label of this sample is uncertain. The V call is TRBV9, the J call TRBJ1-2, with D maybe TRBD1 (5 bases). The CDR3: CASSVDSRGYTF. DNA of the CDR3: TGTGCCAGCAGCGTCGACAGCCGGGGCTACACCTTC.